A selection of T cell receptor beta chains follows, all from one sample in a study of T cell responses to AZD1222 COVID-19 vaccine. TCRdb keeps only in-frame clones here, not all; method: immunoSEQ multiplex PCR. Here the sample spans 89,000 or so clones, over 80% being singletons. The material sequenced was peripheral blood, taken on day 0 of AZD1222 vaccination. The source is an adult in good health. Each CDR3 is given with its conserved first and last residue. The order of the fields is clone size, J gene, D gene, V gene, CDR3 DNA, CDR3 protein. A D gene is named only where the DNA matches it firmly. Rows give clone size only sometimes, using once, few, many, or a class for an expanded clone.

clone_size: .
j_call: TRBJ1-4
d_call: .
v_call: TRBV7-9
cdr3_nt: TGTGCCAGCAGCGTTGGAAGGGGTCGGTCTGCTAATGAAAAACTGTTTTTT
cdr3_aa: CASSVGRGRSANEKLFF

clone_size: .
j_call: TRBJ1-2
d_call: .
v_call: TRBV24-1
cdr3_nt: TGTGCCACCAGTGGACAGTCCTCCACTAACTATGGCTACACCTTC
cdr3_aa: CATSGQSSTNYGYTF

clone_size: .
j_call: TRBJ2-1
d_call: TRBD2
v_call: TRBV19
cdr3_nt: TGTGCCAGTAGTCGTAAGGCTAGCGGGGGTACAGGTGAGCAGTTCTTC
cdr3_aa: CASSRKASGGTGEQFF

clone_size: once
j_call: TRBJ2-2
d_call: .
v_call: TRBV18
cdr3_nt: TGTGCCAGCTCACCAATAGGTCCTACCGGGGAGCTGTTTTTT
cdr3_aa: CASSPIGPTGELFF

clone_size: .
j_call: TRBJ1-5
d_call: TRBD1
v_call: TRBV10-1
cdr3_nt: TGCGCCAGCAGTGTTGGGACAGGGGGTAATCAGCCCCAGCATTTT
cdr3_aa: CASSVGTGGNQPQHF

clone_size: once
j_call: TRBJ1-2
d_call: .
v_call: TRBV6-5
cdr3_nt: TGTGCCAGCAGTTACCCGCAGGGTTATGGCTACACCTTC
cdr3_aa: CASSYPQGYGYTF

clone_size: once
j_call: TRBJ1-2
d_call: TRBD1
v_call: TRBV2
cdr3_nt: TGTGCCAGCAGTGAACAGGGGGCGTTTAATGGCTACACCTTC
cdr3_aa: CASSEQGAFNGYTF

clone_size: .
j_call: TRBJ2-1
d_call: TRBD1
v_call: TRBV24-1
cdr3_nt: TGTGCCACCAGTGCAAGTAAGGGACAGGGGGCGGGTAATGAGCAGTTCTTC
cdr3_aa: CATSASKGQGAGNEQFF

clone_size: .
j_call: TRBJ1-2
d_call: .
v_call: TRBV7-2
cdr3_nt: TGTGCCAGCAGCTTAGCCGCGGGGGGCGGCTATGGCTACACCTTC
cdr3_aa: CASSLAAGGGYGYTF

clone_size: .
j_call: TRBJ2-2
d_call: .
v_call: TRBV6-1
cdr3_nt: TGTGCCAGCAGTGAAGACCCCCCGGAAAAAGCCCCCACCGGGGAGCTGTTTTTT
cdr3_aa: CASSEDPPEKAPTGELFF

clone_size: .
j_call: TRBJ1-1
d_call: TRBD1
v_call: TRBV18
cdr3_nt: TGTGCCAGCTCACCAAGAACAGGGGTCACTGAAGCTTTCTTT
cdr3_aa: CASSPRTGVTEAFF

clone_size: .
j_call: TRBJ1-2
d_call: .
v_call: TRBV7-8
cdr3_nt: TGTGCCAGCAGCTTATTGAGGTTATCAGCCCAAAGGGGCTACACCTTC
cdr3_aa: CASSLLRLSAQRGYTF

clone_size: .
j_call: TRBJ2-3
d_call: TRBD2
v_call: TRBV2
cdr3_nt: TGTGCCAGCAGGGCTAGCGGGGGAAGCACAGATACGCAGTATTTT
cdr3_aa: CASRASGGSTDTQYF

clone_size: few
j_call: TRBJ1-2
d_call: TRBD1
v_call: TRBV19
cdr3_nt: TGTGCCAGTAGTAGATGGACAGGGGGCTCCAAATACGATGGCTACACCTTC
cdr3_aa: CASSRWTGGSKYDGYTF

clone_size: once
j_call: TRBJ1-5
d_call: .
v_call: TRBV19
cdr3_nt: TGTGCCAGTAGTATAATCCCCCAGGACAGCGGTAGCAATCAGCCCCAGCATTTT
cdr3_aa: CASSIIPQDSGSNQPQHF

clone_size: .
j_call: TRBJ1-3
d_call: .
v_call: TRBV28
cdr3_nt: TGTGCCAGTCGAACTTCCTCTGGAAACACCATATATTTT
cdr3_aa: CASRTSSGNTIYF

clone_size: few
j_call: TRBJ1-2
d_call: TRBD1
v_call: TRBV7-9
cdr3_nt: TGTGCCAGCAGCTTAGCACGACAGGGGGCGACCTATGGCTACACCTTC
cdr3_aa: CASSLARQGATYGYTF

clone_size: .
j_call: TRBJ1-5
d_call: TRBD1
v_call: TRBV6-2/TRBV6-3
cdr3_nt: TGTGCCAGCAGTAGGACAGGGGGGGGTCAGCCCCAGCATTTT
cdr3_aa: CASSRTGGGQPQHF

clone_size: .
j_call: TRBJ2-5
d_call: TRBD1
v_call: TRBV5-1
cdr3_nt: TGCGCCAGCAGCCTGGGCGACAGGGGGGAGACCCAGTACTTC
cdr3_aa: CASSLGDRGETQYF

clone_size: .
j_call: TRBJ1-2
d_call: .
v_call: TRBV27
cdr3_nt: TGTGCCAGCAGTTTAGAGACGGGGTCCAGCAGTGGCTACACCTTC
cdr3_aa: CASSLETGSSSGYTF

clone_size: once
j_call: TRBJ2-7
d_call: TRBD1
v_call: TRBV2
cdr3_nt: TGTGCCAGCAGCCTAATTTCAGGGGGATACGAGCAGTACTTC
cdr3_aa: CASSLISGGYEQYF

clone_size: .
j_call: TRBJ2-1
d_call: .
v_call: TRBV5-1
cdr3_nt: TGCGCCAGTCACCCCTCAATGGGAAATGAGCAGTTCTTC
cdr3_aa: CASHPSMGNEQFF

clone_size: .
j_call: TRBJ1-5
d_call: .
v_call: TRBV10-3
cdr3_nt: TGTGCCATCAGGCTCAATAGCAATCAGCCCCAGCATTTT
cdr3_aa: CAIRLNSNQPQHF

clone_size: few
j_call: TRBJ2-5
d_call: .
v_call: TRBV7-7
cdr3_nt: TGTGCTAGCAGCTCGGGCCGACTCGTCCTCCGAGAGACCCAGTACTTC
cdr3_aa: CASSSGRLVLRETQYF

clone_size: .
j_call: TRBJ1-2
d_call: TRBD1
v_call: TRBV9
cdr3_nt: TGTGCCAGCAGCTCTCGAGGAAGGGACAGGATTAGTTCTCTGGGCTACACCTTC
cdr3_aa: CASSSRGRDRISSLGYTF

clone_size: .
j_call: TRBJ2-1
d_call: .
v_call: TRBV20-1
cdr3_nt: TGCAGTGCCAGTGGACTGTTTCCCTACAATGAGCAGTTCTTC
cdr3_aa: CSASGLFPYNEQFF

clone_size: .
j_call: TRBJ1-6
d_call: .
v_call: TRBV28
cdr3_nt: TGTGCCAGCAGTGGCTCGGAGGGTAATTCACCCCTCCACTTT
cdr3_aa: CASSGSEGNSPLHF

clone_size: .
j_call: TRBJ1-2
d_call: .
v_call: TRBV7-9
cdr3_nt: TGTGCCAGCAGCGATTCCGGGACATCGTCGTATGGCTACACCTTC
cdr3_aa: CASSDSGTSSYGYTF

clone_size: .
j_call: TRBJ2-1
d_call: .
v_call: TRBV9
cdr3_nt: TGTGCCAGCAGCCAGGGGGGTGAGCAGTTCTTC
cdr3_aa: CASSQGGEQFF

clone_size: .
j_call: TRBJ1-3
d_call: .
v_call: TRBV5-1
cdr3_nt: TGCGCCAGCAGCTTCGGCGTGCCCGGAAACACCATATATTTT
cdr3_aa: CASSFGVPGNTIYF

clone_size: once
j_call: TRBJ2-5
d_call: TRBD2
v_call: TRBV2
cdr3_nt: TGTGCCAGCAGCGGACTAGCGGGACAAGAGACCCAGTACTTC
cdr3_aa: CASSGLAGQETQYF

clone_size: .
j_call: TRBJ1-3
d_call: .
v_call: TRBV18
cdr3_nt: TGTGCCAGCTCACCAGACCAAACGGTAGGCCCCTCTGGAAACACCATATATTTT
cdr3_aa: CASSPDQTVGPSGNTIYF

clone_size: .
j_call: TRBJ1-1
d_call: .
v_call: TRBV10-3
cdr3_nt: TGTGCCATCAGTGAGTGGAGGGGCACTGAAGCTTTCTTT
cdr3_aa: CAISEWRGTEAFF

clone_size: .
j_call: TRBJ2-5
d_call: TRBD2
v_call: TRBV2
cdr3_nt: TGTGCCAGCGGGGCGGGAGTAATCGGGACCCAGTACTTC
cdr3_aa: CASGAGVIGTQYF

clone_size: .
j_call: TRBJ1-4
d_call: .
v_call: TRBV6-4
cdr3_nt: TGTGCCAGCAGTGACTTAAAGAGAAGGACTAATGAAAAACTGTTTTTT
cdr3_aa: CASSDLKRRTNEKLFF

clone_size: .
j_call: TRBJ1-2
d_call: TRBD1
v_call: TRBV30
cdr3_nt: TGTGCCAGAGGACAGGGGATAAACTATGGCTACACCTTC
cdr3_aa: CARGQGINYGYTF

clone_size: .
j_call: TRBJ2-1
d_call: TRBD2
v_call: TRBV19
cdr3_nt: TGTGCCAGTAGTATAGTGGGACTAGTGAGAAATGAGCAGTTCTTC
cdr3_aa: CASSIVGLVRNEQFF